These 13 T cell receptor beta chains share one sample of origin, sequenced in a study of blood T cells in healthy people across ages. It was with a sample-barcoded 5' primer and a J-beta primer mix that a second PCR of about 7 to 12 cycles was run. Using its own MiXCR run on the 5' RACE reads, TCRdb lists one record per CDR3 protein. The sample consists of some 1.1 million distinct CDR3 sequences, around two fifths of them appearing once. The sample consisted of blood. The source of these receptors is a young man in good health.

This clonotype was found a few times. V is TRBV12-3 or TRBV12-4 and J is TRBJ1-2; 10 bases are shared with TRBD1. This CDR3 has 15 residues. V was pared by 1 base and J by 3 bases, with 2 bases of the junction left unmatched. CDR3: CASSLGGTGDYGYTF. The CDR3 DNA sequence: TGTGCCAGCAGTTTAGGTGGGACAGGGGACTATGGCTACACCTTC.

This clonotype was counted a few times. The chain has TRBV6-5 and TRBJ2-4; 8 nucleotides agree with TRBD1. Per germline, CDR1 MNHEY and CDR2 SVGAGI. The CDR3 spans 14 residues. V was clipped by 5 bases and J by 6 bases; unmatched bases: 6. DNA for the CDR3: TGTGCCAGCAGTCCTCCAGGGGGCGGAAACATTCAGTACTTC. It translates to CASSPPGGGNIQYF.

This chain joins TRBV11-1 and TRBJ2-3; 8 nucleotides agree with TRBD1. Germline V lookup: CDR1 SGHAT, CDR2 FQDESV (reference sequence). The trim removed 6 bases at V and 6 bases at J, leaving 5 bases unmatched. This CDR3 region has 13 residues. The CDR3 nucleotides are TGTGCCAGCAGGACAGGGGACGAGGATACGCAGTATTTT. Amino acids: CASRTGDEDTQYF. Full variable domain (rest looked up from reference TRBV11-1 and TRBJ2-3): EAEVAQSPRYKITEKSQAVAFWCDPISGHATLYWYRQILGQGPELLVQFQDESVVDDSQLPKDRFSAERLKGVDSTLKIQPAELGDSAMYLCASRTGDEDTQYFGPGTRLTVL.

V usage is TRBV20-1 and J usage is TRBJ2-1; 10 nucleotides match TRBD2. Germline V gene data show CDR1 as DFQATT and CDR2 as SNEGSKA (reference sequence). V lost 0 bases and J lost 9; bases outside the gene matches: 8. The CDR3 has 15 residues. CDR3 sequence (DNA): TGCAGTGCTAGAGATGGGGGGACTAGCGAGGGTGAGCAGTTCTTC. It translates to CSARDGGTSEGEQFF.

This clonotype was detected a few times. The V call is TRBV28, the J call TRBJ2-7, with 7 bases matching TRBD1. The end of the DNA fits TRBJ2-5 better, so the J call may be wrong. The CDR3 sequence is 15 residues long. Germline V lookup: CDR1 MDHEN, CDR2 SYDVKM. For the CDR3, the DNA is TGTGCCAGCAGAACAGGGGCGTATCGGCGAGAGACCCAGTACTTC. Its protein product is CASRTGAYRRETQYF.

V usage is TRBV7-2 and J usage is TRBJ1-4, with TRBD1 matching 10 bases. Trimming cost V 6 bases and J 8 bases; bases outside gene matches: 9. Per germline, CDR1 SGHTA and CDR2 FQGNSA. The CDR3 is made up of 15 amino acids. In DNA form, the CDR3 reads TGTGCCAGCAGTCCGGGGGGACAGGGGCAGGAAAAACTGTTTTTT. Translating gives CASSPGGQGQEKLFF.

This clonotype was found a few times. The V call is TRBV12-5, the J call TRBJ2-5; 8 positions agree with TRBD1. This CDR3 has 14 amino acids. The germline V gene encodes CDR1 LGHNT and CDR2 FRNRAP. V was clipped by 5 bases and J by 4 bases; unmatched bases: 6. The chain's CDR3 is CASGRTGMLETQYF. The CDR3 DNA is TGTGCTAGTGGTCGGACAGGGATGTTAGAGACCCAGTACTTC.

This clonotype has just a few counts. This sequence joins TRBV5-1 and TRBJ1-1; D not certain. This CDR3 spans 14 amino acids. Trimming shortened V by 4 bases and J by 4 bases, and 14 bases separated the two germline ends. Per germline, CDR1 SGHRS and CDR2 YFSETQ. CDR3: CASSIGVQPTEAFF. CDR3 DNA: TGCGCCAGCAGCATAGGTGTTCAACCCACTGAAGCTTTCTTT. The variable domain in full, completed from reference TRBV5-1 and TRBJ1-1, reads KAGVTQTPRYLIKTRGQQVTLSCSPISGHRSVSWYQQTPGQGLQFLFEYFSETQRNKGNFPGRFSGRQFSNSRSEMNVSTLELGDSALYLCASSIGVQPTEAFFGQGTRLTVV.

The chain is built from TRBV7-8 and TRBJ1-2; tentatively, D is TRBD1 (5 bases). Germline V lookup: CDR1 SGHVS, CDR2 FQNEAQ. This CDR3 is built from 13 residues. V lost 1 base and J lost 8, with 11 bases in between. CDR3 in DNA: TGTGCCAGCAGCTTAGAAGGCCAGGGAGGCTACACCTTC. This sequence encodes CASSLEGQGGYTF.

V usage is TRBV5-1 and J usage is TRBJ2-6, with D possibly being TRBD1 (6 bases). CDR1 SGHRS and CDR2 YFSETQ come from the germline V gene. V shed 4 bases and J shed 8 bases, with 13 bases lying between them. This CDR3 is built from 14 residues. The CDR3 region is CASSVIRDTNVLTF. CDR3 nucleotide sequence: TGCGCCAGCAGCGTTATTCGGGACACCAACGTCCTGACTTTC.

The chain links TRBV12-3 or TRBV12-4 to TRBJ1-2; D is possibly TRBD1 (5 bases). Trimming cost V 1 base and J 7 bases, with 16 bases left between them. The CDR3 is 15 residues long. CDR3 loop: CASSLGTGGEGGYTF. CDR3 in DNA: TGTGCCAGCAGTTTAGGAACCGGGGGGGAAGGTGGCTACACCTTC.

V is TRBV20-1 and J is TRBJ2-5, with unresolved D. The J call may be wrong; the DNA end is better matched by TRBJ2-7. Germline V gene sequence: CDR1 DFQATT, CDR2 SNEGSKA (reference sequence). CDR3 length: 14 residues. CDR3 nucleotides: TGCAGTGCTAGCCCCCCCGGTCAGAGGTACGAGCAGTACTTC. Translating it yields CSASPPGQRYEQYF.

V is TRBV24-1 and J is TRBJ1-1; D gene unclear. V lost 4 bases, J lost 8 bases, and 10 bases lay in between. This CDR3 region has 12 residues. Germline V lookup: CDR1 KGHDR, CDR2 SFDVKD. This chain's CDR3 is CATSDSQTEAFF. The CDR3 DNA reads as TGTGCCACCAGTGACTCTCAGACCGAAGCTTTCTTT.